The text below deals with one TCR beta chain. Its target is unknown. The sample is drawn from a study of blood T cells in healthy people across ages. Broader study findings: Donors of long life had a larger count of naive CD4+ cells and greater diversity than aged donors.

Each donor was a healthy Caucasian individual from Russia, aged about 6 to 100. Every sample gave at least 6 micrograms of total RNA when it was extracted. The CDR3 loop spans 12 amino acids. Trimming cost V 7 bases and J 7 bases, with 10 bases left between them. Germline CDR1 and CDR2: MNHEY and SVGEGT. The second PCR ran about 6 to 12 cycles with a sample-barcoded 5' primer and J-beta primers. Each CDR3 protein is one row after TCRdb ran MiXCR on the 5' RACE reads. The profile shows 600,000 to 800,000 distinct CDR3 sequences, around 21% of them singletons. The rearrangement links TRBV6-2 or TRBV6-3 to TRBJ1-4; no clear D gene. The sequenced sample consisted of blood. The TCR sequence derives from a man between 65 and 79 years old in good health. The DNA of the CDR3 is TGTGCCAGCACCCACCTCGGTGAAAAACTGTTTTTT. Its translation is CASTHLGEKLFF.